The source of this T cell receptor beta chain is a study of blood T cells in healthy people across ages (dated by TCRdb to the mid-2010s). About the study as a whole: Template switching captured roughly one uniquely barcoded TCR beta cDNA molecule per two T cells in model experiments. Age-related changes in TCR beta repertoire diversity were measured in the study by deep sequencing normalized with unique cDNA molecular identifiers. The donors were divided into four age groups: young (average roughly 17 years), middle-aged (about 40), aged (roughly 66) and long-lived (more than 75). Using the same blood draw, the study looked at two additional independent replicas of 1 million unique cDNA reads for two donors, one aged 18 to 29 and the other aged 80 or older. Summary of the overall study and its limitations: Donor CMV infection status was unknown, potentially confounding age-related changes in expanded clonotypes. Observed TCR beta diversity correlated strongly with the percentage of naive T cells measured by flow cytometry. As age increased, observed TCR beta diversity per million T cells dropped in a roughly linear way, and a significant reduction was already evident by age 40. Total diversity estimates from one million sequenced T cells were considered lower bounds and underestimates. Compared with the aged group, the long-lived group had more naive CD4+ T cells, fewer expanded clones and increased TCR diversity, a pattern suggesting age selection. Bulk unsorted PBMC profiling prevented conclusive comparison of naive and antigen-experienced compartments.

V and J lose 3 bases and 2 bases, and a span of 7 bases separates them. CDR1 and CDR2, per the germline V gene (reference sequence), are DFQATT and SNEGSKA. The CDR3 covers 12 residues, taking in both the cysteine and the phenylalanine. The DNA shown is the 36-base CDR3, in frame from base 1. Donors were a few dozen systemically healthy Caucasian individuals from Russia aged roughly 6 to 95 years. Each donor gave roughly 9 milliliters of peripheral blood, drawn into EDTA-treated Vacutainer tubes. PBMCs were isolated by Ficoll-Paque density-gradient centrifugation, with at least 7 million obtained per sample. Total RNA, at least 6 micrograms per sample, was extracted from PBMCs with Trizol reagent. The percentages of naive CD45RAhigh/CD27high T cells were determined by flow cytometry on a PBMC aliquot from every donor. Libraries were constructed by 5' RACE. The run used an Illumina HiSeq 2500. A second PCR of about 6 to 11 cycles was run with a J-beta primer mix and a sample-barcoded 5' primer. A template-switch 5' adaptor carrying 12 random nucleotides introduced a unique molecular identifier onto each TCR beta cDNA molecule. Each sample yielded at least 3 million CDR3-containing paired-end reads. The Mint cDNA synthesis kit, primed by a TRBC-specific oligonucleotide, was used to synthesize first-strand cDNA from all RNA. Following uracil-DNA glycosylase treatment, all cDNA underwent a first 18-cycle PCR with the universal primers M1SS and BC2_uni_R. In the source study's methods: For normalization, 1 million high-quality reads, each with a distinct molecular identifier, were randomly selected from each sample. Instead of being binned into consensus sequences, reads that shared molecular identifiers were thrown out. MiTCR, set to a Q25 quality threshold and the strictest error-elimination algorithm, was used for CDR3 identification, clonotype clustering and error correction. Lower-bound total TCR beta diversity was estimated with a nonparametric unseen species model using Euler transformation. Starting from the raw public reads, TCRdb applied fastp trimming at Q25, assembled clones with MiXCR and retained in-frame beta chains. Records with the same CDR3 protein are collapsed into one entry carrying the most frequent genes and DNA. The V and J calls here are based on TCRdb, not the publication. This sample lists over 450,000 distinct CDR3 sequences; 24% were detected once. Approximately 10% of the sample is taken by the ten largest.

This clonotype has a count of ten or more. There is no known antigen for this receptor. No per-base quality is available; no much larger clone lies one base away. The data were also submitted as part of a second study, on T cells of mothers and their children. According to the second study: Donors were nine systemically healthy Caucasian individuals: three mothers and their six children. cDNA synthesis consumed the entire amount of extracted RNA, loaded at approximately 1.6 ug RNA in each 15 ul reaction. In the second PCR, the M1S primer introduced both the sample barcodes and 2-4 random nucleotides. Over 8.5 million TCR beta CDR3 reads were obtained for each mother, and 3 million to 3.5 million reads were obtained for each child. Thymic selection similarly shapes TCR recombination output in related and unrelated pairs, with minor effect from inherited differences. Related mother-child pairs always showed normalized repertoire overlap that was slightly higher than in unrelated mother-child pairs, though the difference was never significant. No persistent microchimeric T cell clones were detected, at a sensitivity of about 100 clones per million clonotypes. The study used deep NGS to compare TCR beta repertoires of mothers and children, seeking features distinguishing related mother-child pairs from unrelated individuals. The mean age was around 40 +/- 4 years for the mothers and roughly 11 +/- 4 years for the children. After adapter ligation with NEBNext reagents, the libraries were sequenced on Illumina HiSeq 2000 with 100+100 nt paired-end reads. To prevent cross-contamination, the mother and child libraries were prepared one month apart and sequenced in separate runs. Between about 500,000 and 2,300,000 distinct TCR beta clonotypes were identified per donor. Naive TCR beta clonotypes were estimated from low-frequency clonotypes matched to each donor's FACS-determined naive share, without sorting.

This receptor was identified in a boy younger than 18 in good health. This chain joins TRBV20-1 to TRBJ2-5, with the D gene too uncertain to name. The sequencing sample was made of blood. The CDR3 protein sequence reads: CSARGGQETQYF. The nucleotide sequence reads TGCAGTGCTAGGGGTGGGCAAGAGACCCAGTACTTC.